Below, 14 T cell receptor beta chains from the same sample are listed, as sequenced in a study of cytomegalovirus exposure and HLA in healthy donors. PCR used 60 Vbeta primers and 13 Jbeta primers. Profiled with immunoSEQ multiplex PCR; TCRdb holds only in-frame clones, not every one. The sample has some 100,000 clones, 70% to 80% seen once. Sequencing was carried out using PBMCs. The receptors stem from a man aged 45-65 years in good health and CMV-seropositive.

This clone was picked up one time. The chain joins TRBV7-2 to TRBJ2-1; TRBD2 aligns across 10 bases. CDR1 and CDR2 (germline): SGHTA, FQGNSA. V lost 5 bases and J lost 7; bases outside the gene matches: 8. This CDR3 is 15 amino acids long. CDR3 nucleotides: TGTGCCAGCAGCGCCATAGCGGGAGGTGTAAATGAGCAGTTCTTC. Its protein product is CASSAIAGGVNEQFF.

The chain carries TRBV7-2 and TRBJ1-1; tentatively, D is TRBD1 (5 bases). In germline, CDR1 is SGHTA, CDR2 FQGNSA. The CDR3 sequence is 15 residues long. V was clipped by 5 bases and J by 5 bases, with 18 bases between them. Here the CDR3 DNA reads TGTGCCAGCAGCCCACCCGGTCGGGGGGGAACTGAAGCTTTCTTT. Residues: CASSPPGRGGTEAFF.

This clone was found once. J is TRBJ2-1 and V is TRBV7-2, with D tentatively TRBD1 (6 bases). This CDR3 has 14 residues. V was clipped by 5 bases and J by 15 bases, with 23 bases between them. CDR1 and CDR2 (germline): SGHTA, FQGNSA. The CDR3 protein is CASSPMRSRQAVFF. The CDR3 DNA is TGTGCCAGCAGCCCCATGAGATCTCGACAGGCGGTGTTCTTC.

In this sample, this clone turned up a few times. The gene calls are TRBV19 and TRBJ1-2; D is perhaps TRBD1 (6 bases). The CDR3 covers 15 residues. V shed 7 bases and J shed 4 bases, with 19 bases lying between them. Germline V gene sequence: CDR1 LNHDA, CDR2 SQIVND (reference sequence). The CDR3: CASKIEGDNSYGYTF. Here the CDR3 DNA reads TGTGCCAGTAAAATTGAAGGGGACAATTCCTATGGCTACACCTTC.

CDR3 coding DNA: TGTGCCTGGAGTACCCCGGGACAGGGTCGTTCACCCCTCCACTTT. Translating gives CAWSTPGQGRSPLHF. J is TRBJ1-6 and V is TRBV30, with TRBD1 matching 9 bases. The CDR3 totals 15 residues. The V segment lost 2 bases and the J segment 9 bases; nucleotides outside the gene matches: 8. CDR1 is GTSNPN, CDR2 SVGIG, per germline (reference sequence).

V usage is TRBV12-2 and J usage is TRBJ1-2; TRBD1 is the table's D call and was not checked against the DNA. TRBV12-2 is described as a pseudogene. The CDR3 totals 14 residues. The chain's CDR3 is CASRPTRTSYGYTF. As DNA, the CDR3 is TGTGCAAGTCGCCCCACCCGGACAAGCTATGGCTACACCTTC.

This clone was seen only once. V usage is TRBV5-4 and J usage is TRBJ2-7; 7 bases align to TRBD1. Trimming removed 0 bases from V and 6 bases from J; junction bases left unmatched: 3. This CDR3 region has 13 residues. Germline CDR1 is SGHNT and CDR2 is YYREEE (reference sequence). The CDR3, as DNA: TGTGCCAGCAGCTTGGGAAGGGGGCCCGAGCAGTACTTC. Its translation: CASSLGRGPEQYF.

J is TRBJ2-2 and V is TRBV7-6, with a tentative D call TRBD1 (7 bases). The CDR3 runs to 15 residues. Trimming removed 1 base from V and 6 bases from J, with 12 bases in between. Germline loops: CDR1 SGHVS, CDR2 FNYEAQ. As DNA, the CDR3 is TGTGCCAGCAGCTTAGGAGGCAGGGGGGCCGGGGAGCTGTTTTTT. Encoded protein: CASSLGGRGAGELFF.

This clone has a handful of counts. This chain joins TRBV6-6 and TRBJ2-7; D is ambiguous. Trimming removed 6 bases from V and 0 bases from J, with 12 bases in between. The germline V gene has CDR1 MNHNY and CDR2 SVGAGI (reference sequence). There are 14 residues in the CDR3. CDR3 bases: TGTGCCAGCAGCGAGTTACAGAGCTCCTACGAGCAGTACTTC. It specifies CASSELQSSYEQYF.

J is TRBJ2-5 and V is TRBV7-3, with 11 bases fitting TRBD2. The CDR3 extends over 15 amino acids. Germline loops: CDR1 SGHTA, CDR2 FQGTGA. V gave up 4 bases and J gave up 2 bases; unmatched junction bases: 3. CDR3 sequence reads: CASSSIAGGQETQYF. The CDR3, as DNA: TGTGCCAGCAGCTCTATAGCGGGGGGGCAAGAGACCCAGTACTTC.

V gene TRBV7-2 combines with J gene TRBJ1-3; no clear D. Trimming pared 1 base from V and 0 bases from J, leaving 7 bases between. Germline CDR1 SGHTA, CDR2 FQGNSA. The CDR3 runs to 15 residues. For the CDR3, the DNA is TGTGCCAGCAGCTTAGTGACAAACTCTGGAAACACCATATATTTT. This codes for CASSLVTNSGNTIYF.

This clone was seen a single time. The gene calls are TRBV7-9 and TRBJ2-5; D may be TRBD2 (5 bases). V dropped 4 bases and J dropped 5 bases, with 17 bases sitting between them. The germline V gene has CDR1 SEHNR and CDR2 FQNEAQ (reference sequence). The CDR3 spans 15 residues. DNA of the CDR3: TGTGCCAGCAGCTCAGCGAGCGGAGGCAGGGAGACCCAGTACTTC. The encoded protein is CASSSASGGRETQYF.

This chain joins TRBV7-9 and TRBJ2-7; D possibly corresponds to TRBD1 (5 bases). The CDR3 extends over 17 amino acids. V lost 5 bases, J lost 5 bases, and 25 bases lay in between. Germline CDR1 and CDR2: SEHNR and FQNEAQ (reference sequence). The CDR3 sequence is CASSPQWGGSAFNEQYF. The CDR3 DNA reads as TGTGCCAGCAGCCCGCAGTGGGGCGGCTCCGCCTTCAACGAGCAGTACTTC.

This rearrangement joins TRBV10-2 to TRBJ2-7; a weak D match, TRBD2 (6 bases). This CDR3 region has 14 residues. V lost 8 bases and J 4 bases, leaving 18 bases between the germline ends. CDR1 is WSHSY, CDR2 SAAADI, per germline. The CDR3 nucleotides read TGCGCCAGCGCCCCGACTGGCGGGGTATACGAGCAGTACTTC. Protein sequence: CASAPTGGVYEQYF.